These 2 T cell receptor beta chains were all obtained from the same sample, sequenced in a study of blood T cell repertoires in COVID-19. Here immunoSEQ multiplex PCR was the method, and the copy in TCRdb shows in-frame clones only, minus some. Altogether more than 300,000 clones are present, more than 75% being singletons, with the ten largest covering under 2%. The source material was peripheral blood. Every receptor here comes from a woman aged 45-60 years with acute or convalescent COVID-19.

This sequence joins TRBV5-1 and TRBJ1-3; TRBD1 matches at 7 bases. The CDR3 length is 15 residues. Trimming took 0 bases from V and 4 from J; bases not matched to a gene: 4. CDR1 and CDR2 (germline): SGHRS, YFSETQ. The CDR3 sequence: CASSLEGGVGNTIYF. DNA for the CDR3: TGCGCCAGCAGCTTGGAAGGGGGCGTCGGAAACACCATATATTTT.

This rearrangement joins TRBV4-1 to TRBJ1-1; TRBD1 is a possible D gene (5 bases). The CDR3 is 14 residues long. CDR1 and CDR2 (germline): MGHRA, YSYEKL. V lost 1 base and J lost 7, with 13 bases in between. CDR3 amino acids: CASSQAQGALEAFF. DNA for the CDR3: TGCGCCAGCAGCCAAGCCCAGGGCGCTCTTGAAGCTTTCTTT.